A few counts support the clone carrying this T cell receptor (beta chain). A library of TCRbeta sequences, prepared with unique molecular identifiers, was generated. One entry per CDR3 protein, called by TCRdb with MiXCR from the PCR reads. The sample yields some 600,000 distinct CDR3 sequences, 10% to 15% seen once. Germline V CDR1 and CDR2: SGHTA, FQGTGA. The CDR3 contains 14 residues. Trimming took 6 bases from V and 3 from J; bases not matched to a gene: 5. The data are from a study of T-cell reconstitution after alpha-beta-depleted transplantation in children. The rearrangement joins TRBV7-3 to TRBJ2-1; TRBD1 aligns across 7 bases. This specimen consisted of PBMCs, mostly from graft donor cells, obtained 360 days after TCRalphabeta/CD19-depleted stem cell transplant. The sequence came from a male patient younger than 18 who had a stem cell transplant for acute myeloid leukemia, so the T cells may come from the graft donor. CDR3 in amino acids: CASSGAGGYNEQFF. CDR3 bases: TGTGCCAGCAGTGGGGCAGGGGGCTACAATGAGCAGTTCTTC. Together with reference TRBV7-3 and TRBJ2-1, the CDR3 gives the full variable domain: GAGVSQTPSNKVTEKGKYVELRCDPISGHTALYWYRQSLGQGPEFLIYFQGTGAADDSGLPNDRFFAVRPEGSVSTLKIQRTERGDSAVYLCASSGAGGYNEQFFGPGTRLTVL.